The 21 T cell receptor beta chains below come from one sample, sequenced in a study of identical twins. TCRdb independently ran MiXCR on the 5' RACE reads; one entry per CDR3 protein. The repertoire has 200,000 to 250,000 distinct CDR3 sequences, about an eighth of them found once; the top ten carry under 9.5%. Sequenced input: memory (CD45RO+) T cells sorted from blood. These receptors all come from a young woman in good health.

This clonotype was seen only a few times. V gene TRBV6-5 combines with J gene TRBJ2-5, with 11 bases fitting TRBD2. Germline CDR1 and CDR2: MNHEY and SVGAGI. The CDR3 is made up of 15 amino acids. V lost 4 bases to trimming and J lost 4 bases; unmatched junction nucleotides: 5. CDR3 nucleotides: TGTGCCAGCAGTTTCGTAGCGGGAGGGGGAGAGACCCAGTACTTC. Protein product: CASSFVAGGGETQYF.

The CDR3 nucleotides are TGTGCCAGCAGCCTACGAGGCGGGGTTGATACGCAGTATTTT. Its translation: CASSLRGGVDTQYF. The chain joins TRBV13 to TRBJ2-3; a weak D match, TRBD2 (6 bases). Germline-derived CDR1 and CDR2 are PRHDT and FYEKMQ (reference sequence). Trimming left V 5 bases short and J 6 bases short, with 15 bases between. This CDR3 has 14 residues.

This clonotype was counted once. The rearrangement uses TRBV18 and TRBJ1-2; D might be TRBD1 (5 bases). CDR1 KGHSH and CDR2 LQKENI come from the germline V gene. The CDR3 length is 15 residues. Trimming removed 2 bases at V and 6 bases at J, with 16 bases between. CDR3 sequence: CASSPTQGVGNGYTF. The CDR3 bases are TGTGCCAGCTCACCAACCCAGGGAGTCGGGAATGGCTACACCTTC. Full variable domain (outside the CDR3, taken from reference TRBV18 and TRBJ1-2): NAGVMQNPRHLVRRRGQEARLRCSPMKGHSHVYWYRQLPEEGLKFMVYLQKENIIDESGMPKERFSAEFPKEGPSILRIQQVVRGDSAAYFCASSPTQGVGNGYTFGSGTRLTVV.

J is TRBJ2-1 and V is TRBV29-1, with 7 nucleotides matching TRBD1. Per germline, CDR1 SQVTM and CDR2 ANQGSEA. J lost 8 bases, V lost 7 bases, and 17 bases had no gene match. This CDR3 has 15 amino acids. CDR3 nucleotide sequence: TGCAGCGCCATCCGGGACAGTAATAGTTTAGATGAGCAGTTCTTC. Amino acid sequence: CSAIRDSNSLDEQFF.

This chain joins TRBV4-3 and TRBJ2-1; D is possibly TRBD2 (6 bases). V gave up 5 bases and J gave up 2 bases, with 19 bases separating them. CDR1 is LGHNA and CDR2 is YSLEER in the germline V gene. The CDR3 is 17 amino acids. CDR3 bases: TGCGCCAGCAGCGCTCATAGTCCCGGGGGAACCTACAATGAGCAGTTCTTC. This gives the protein CASSAHSPGGTYNEQFF.

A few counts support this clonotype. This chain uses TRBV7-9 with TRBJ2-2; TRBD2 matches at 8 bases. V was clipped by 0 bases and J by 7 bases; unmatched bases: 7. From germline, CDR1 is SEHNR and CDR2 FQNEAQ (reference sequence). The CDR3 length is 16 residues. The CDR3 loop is CASSLAPGGPVGELFF. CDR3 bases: TGTGCCAGCAGCTTAGCTCCGGGAGGGCCCGTCGGGGAGCTGTTTTTT. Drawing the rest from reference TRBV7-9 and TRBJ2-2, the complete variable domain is DTGVSQNPRHKITKRGQNVTFRCDPISEHNRLYWYRQTLGQGPEFLTYFQNEAQLEKSRLLSDRFSAERPKGSFSTLEIQRTEQGDSAMYLCASSLAPGGPVGELFFGEGSRLTVL.

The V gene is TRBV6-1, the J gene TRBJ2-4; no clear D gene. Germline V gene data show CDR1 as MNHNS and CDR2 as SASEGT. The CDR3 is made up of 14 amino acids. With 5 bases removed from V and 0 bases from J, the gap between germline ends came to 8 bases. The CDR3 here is CASSPDGAKNIQYF. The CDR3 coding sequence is TGTGCCAGCAGTCCAGACGGAGCCAAAAACATTCAGTACTTC.

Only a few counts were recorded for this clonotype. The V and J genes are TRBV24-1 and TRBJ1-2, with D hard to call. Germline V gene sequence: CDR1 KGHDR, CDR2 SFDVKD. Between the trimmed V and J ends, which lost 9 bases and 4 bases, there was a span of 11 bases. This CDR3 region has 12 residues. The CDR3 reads CATSKGSYGYTF. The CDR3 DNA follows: TGTGCCACCTCGAAAGGGTCCTATGGCTACACCTTC.

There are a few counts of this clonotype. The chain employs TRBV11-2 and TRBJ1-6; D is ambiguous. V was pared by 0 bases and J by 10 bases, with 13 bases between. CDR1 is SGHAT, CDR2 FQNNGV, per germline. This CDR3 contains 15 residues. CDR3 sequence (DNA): TGTGCCAGCAGCTTAGATCCCGGGCCTTGGTCACCCCTCCACTTT. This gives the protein CASSLDPGPWSPLHF.

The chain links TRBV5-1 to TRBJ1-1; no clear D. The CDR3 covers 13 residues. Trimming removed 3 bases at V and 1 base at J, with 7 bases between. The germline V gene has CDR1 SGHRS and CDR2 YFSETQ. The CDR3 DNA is TGCGCCAGCAGCTCCGTGGGGAACACTGAAGCTTTCTTT. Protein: CASSSVGNTEAFF. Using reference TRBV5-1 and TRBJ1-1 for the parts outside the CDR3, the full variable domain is KAGVTQTPRYLIKTRGQQVTLSCSPISGHRSVSWYQQTPGQGLQFLFEYFSETQRNKGNFPGRFSGRQFSNSRSEMNVSTLELGDSALYLCASSSVGNTEAFFGQGTRLTVV.

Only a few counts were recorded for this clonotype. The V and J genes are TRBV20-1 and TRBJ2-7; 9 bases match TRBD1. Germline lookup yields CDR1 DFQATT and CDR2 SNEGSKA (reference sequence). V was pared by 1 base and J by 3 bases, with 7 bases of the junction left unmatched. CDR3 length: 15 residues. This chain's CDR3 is CSARGLGQGLYEQYF. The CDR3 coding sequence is TGCAGTGCTAGAGGCCTGGGACAGGGACTCTACGAGCAGTACTTC.

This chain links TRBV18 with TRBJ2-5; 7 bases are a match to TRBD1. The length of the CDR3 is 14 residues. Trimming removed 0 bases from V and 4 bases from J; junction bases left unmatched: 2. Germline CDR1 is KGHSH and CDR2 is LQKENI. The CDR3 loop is CASSPPTGAETQYF. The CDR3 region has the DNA TGTGCCAGCTCACCACCCACAGGGGCAGAGACCCAGTACTTC.

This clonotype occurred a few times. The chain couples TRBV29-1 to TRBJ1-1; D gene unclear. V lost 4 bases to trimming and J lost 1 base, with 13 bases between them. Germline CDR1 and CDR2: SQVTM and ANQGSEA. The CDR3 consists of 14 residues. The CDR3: CSVGRGLTNTEAFF. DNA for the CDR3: TGCAGCGTTGGACGGGGTTTAACGAACACTGAAGCTTTCTTT.

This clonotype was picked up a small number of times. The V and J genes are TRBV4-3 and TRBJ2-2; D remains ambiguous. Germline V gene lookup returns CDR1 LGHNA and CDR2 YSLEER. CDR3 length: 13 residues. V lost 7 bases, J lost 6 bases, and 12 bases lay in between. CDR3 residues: CASMASTSGELFF. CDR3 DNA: TGCGCCAGCATGGCTTCAACCTCCGGGGAGCTGTTTTTT.

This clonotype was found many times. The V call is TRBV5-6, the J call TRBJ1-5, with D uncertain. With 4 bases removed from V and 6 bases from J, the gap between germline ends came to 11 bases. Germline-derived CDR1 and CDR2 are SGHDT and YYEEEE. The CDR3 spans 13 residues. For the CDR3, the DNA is TGTGCCAGCAGCCTCCGGGTGGCTCAGCCCCAGCATTTT. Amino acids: CASSLRVAQPQHF.

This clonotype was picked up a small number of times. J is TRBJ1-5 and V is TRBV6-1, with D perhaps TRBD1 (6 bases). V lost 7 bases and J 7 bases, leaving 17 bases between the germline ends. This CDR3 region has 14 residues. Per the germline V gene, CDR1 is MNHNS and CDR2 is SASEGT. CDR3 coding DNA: TGTGCCAGCACCGAAGGGCAGGGGAGGCAGCCCCAGCATTTT. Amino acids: CASTEGQGRQPQHF.

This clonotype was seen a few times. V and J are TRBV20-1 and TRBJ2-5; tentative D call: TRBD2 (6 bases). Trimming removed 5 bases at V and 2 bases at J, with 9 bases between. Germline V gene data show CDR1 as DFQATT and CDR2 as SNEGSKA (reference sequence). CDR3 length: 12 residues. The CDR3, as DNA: TGCAGTGCTTCGGGAGATCAAGAGACCCAGTACTTC. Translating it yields CSASGDQETQYF.

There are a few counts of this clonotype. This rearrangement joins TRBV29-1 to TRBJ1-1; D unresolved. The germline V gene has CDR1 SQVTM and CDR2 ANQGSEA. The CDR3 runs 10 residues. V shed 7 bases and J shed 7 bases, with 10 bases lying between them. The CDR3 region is CSARYSEAFF. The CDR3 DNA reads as TGCAGCGCGAGATACAGTGAAGCTTTCTTT.

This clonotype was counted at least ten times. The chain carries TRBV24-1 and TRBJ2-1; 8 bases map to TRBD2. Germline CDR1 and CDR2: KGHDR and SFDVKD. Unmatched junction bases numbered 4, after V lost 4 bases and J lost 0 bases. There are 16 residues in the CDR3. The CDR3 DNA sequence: TGTGCCACCAGTGACAACAGCGGGAGCTCCTACAATGAGCAGTTCTTC. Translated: CATSDNSGSSYNEQFF.

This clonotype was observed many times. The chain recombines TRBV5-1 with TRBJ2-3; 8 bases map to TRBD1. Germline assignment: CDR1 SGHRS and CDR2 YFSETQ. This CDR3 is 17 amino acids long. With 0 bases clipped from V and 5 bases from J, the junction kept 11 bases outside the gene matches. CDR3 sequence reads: CASSLATGTGSLDTQYF. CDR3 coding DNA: TGCGCCAGCAGCTTGGCAACCGGGACAGGTTCATTAGATACGCAGTATTTT. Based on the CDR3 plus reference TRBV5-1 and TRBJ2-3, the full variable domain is KAGVTQTPRYLIKTRGQQVTLSCSPISGHRSVSWYQQTPGQGLQFLFEYFSETQRNKGNFPGRFSGRQFSNSRSEMNVSTLELGDSALYLCASSLATGTGSLDTQYFGPGTRLTVL.

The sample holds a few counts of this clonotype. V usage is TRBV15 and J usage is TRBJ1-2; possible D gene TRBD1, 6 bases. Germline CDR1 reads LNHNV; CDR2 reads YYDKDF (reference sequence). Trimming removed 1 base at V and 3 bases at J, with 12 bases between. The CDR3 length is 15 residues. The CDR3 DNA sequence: TGTGCCACCAGCAGAGGAGGGGGTGTTGACTATGGCTACACCTTC. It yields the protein CATSRGGGVDYGYTF.